The entry below describes one T cell receptor beta chain. The antigen remains unidentified. This entry is derived from a study of T cell responses to AZD1222 COVID-19 vaccine. General study points: Receipt of two AZD1222 doses was followed by a rise in Spike-specific TCR breadth and depth. The reported proportion of spike-specific TCRs targeting unmutated variant regions was nearly half.

Profiled with immunoSEQ multiplex PCR; TCRdb holds only in-frame clones, not every one. The data contain 90,000 to 100,000 clones, approximately 90% of them singletons. The clonotype was recovered from an adult in good health. Source: peripheral blood, taken on day 0 of AZD1222 vaccination.

CDR3 sequence: CASSYSYTGELFF. For the CDR3, the DNA is TGTGCCAGCAGTTACTCGTACACCGGGGAGCTGTTTTTT. The J gene is TRBJ2-2, the V gene TRBV6-5, with D unresolved. V was shortened by 0 bases and J by 3 bases, with 2 bases between the two germline ends. CDR3 size: 13 residues. CDR1 is MNHEY, CDR2 SVGAGI, per germline.